This T cell receptor beta chain is drawn from a study of T cell changes during pregnancy in multiple sclerosis. Profiling relied on immunoSEQ multiplex PCR, and the TCRdb table lists in-frame clones only, not all of them. Of almost 35,000 clones in the sample, 90% are singletons; the top ten hold 12%. The V end was cut by 3 bases, the J end by 8 bases, with 10 bases between. The CDR3 covers 13 residues. CDR1 LNHDA and CDR2 SQIVND come from the germline V gene (reference sequence). Sequencing was performed on CD8+ T cells from peripheral blood mononuclear cells, taken in the first trimester of pregnancy. V is TRBV19 and J is TRBJ2-2, with D uncertain. This clonotype originated in a female donor with multiple sclerosis, enrolled in a pregnancy study. The CDR3 coding sequence is TGTGCCAGTAGTATTTTTCTAGGAGGGGAGCTGTTTTTT. Translated, it gives CASSIFLGGELFF. The complete variable domain, with remaining parts taken from reference TRBV19 and TRBJ2-2, reads DGGITQSPKYLFRKEGQNVTLSCEQNLNHDAMYWYRQDPGQGLRLIYYSQIVNDFQKGDIAEGYSVSREKKESFPLTVTSAQKNPTAFYLCASSIFLGGELFFGEGSRLTVL.